The T cell receptor (beta chain) under discussion was sequenced for a study of blood T cells in healthy people across ages. A sample-barcoded 5' primer and a J-beta primer mix were used in a second PCR of roughly 6 to 11 cycles. TCRdb re-analysed the 5' RACE reads in MiXCR, keeping a single row per CDR3 protein. The table records 1.5 million or so distinct CDR3 sequences, about 40% of them present only once. Findings and caveats of the study: Unknown CMV status may confound age-related changes in expanded clones.

On this clonotype: No antigen is known for it.

The CDR3 spans 16 residues. V lost 5 bases to trimming and J lost 2 bases; unmatched junction nucleotides: 9. Germline CDR1 LNHDA, CDR2 SQIVND (reference sequence). All donors came from Russia, were Caucasian and healthy, and spanned ages about 6 to 95. Per sample, a minimum of 6 million PBMCs were isolated. Sequencing was done on a sample of blood. The origin of this receptor is a woman in her late teens or twenties in good health. The chain joins TRBV19 to TRBJ1-2; TRBD1 aligns across 9 bases. This CDR3 reads CASSAPRQGDNYGYTF. CDR3 DNA sequence: TGTGCCAGTAGTGCCCCCCGACAGGGGGACAACTATGGCTACACCTTC.